These 20 T cell receptor beta chains came from one sample sequenced in a study of T cell clusters in autoimmune cytopenias. Each sample's input was 250 ng genomic DNA, approximately 37,500 genome equivalents. One tube held mixed TRB-A and TRB-B primer pools for touch-down PCR. TCRdb reanalyzed the multiplex PCR reads and collapses them to one entry per CDR3 protein, without DNA. This sample contains 13,000 to 15,000 distinct CDR3 sequences. Sequencing was performed on peripheral blood. The receptors were gathered from a human donor with an autoimmune cytopenia or autoimmune hepatitis (not recorded which).

This rearrangement joins TRBV12-3 or TRBV12-4 to TRBJ2-5; TCRdb lists TRBD2, though no DNA is available to test this call. The CDR3 runs 16 residues. The CDR3 sequence is CASSRTSGGRGETQYF.

This clonotype ranks as medium-sized in terms of frequency. The CDR3 reads CATSEETGHTDTQYF. V usage is TRBV15 and J usage is TRBJ2-3; the D call from TCRdb, TRBD1, cannot be confirmed without DNA. The CDR3 extends over 15 amino acids. The germline V gene encodes CDR1 LNHNV and CDR2 YYDKDF (reference sequence).

The V call is TRBV18, the J call TRBJ1-1. Germline CDR1 KGHSH, CDR2 LQKENI. The CDR3 covers 14 residues. CDR3 residues: CASSPGRANTEAFF.

This clonotype is medium-sized by frequency. The genes are TRBV19 and TRBJ1-2; checking the TCRdb D call of TRBD1 is not possible without DNA. Looked up from germline, CDR1 is LNHDA and CDR2 is SQIVND (reference sequence). CDR3 size: 16 residues. The CDR3 reads CASTVTGAGVNYGYTF.

Judged by frequency, this clonotype is medium-sized (0.01 to 0.1%). V usage is TRBV15 and J usage is TRBJ1-2; with no DNA, the TCRdb D assignment of TRBD1 cannot be verified. The length of the CDR3 is 14 residues. In germline, CDR1 is LNHNV, CDR2 YYDKDF (reference sequence). CDR3: CATSRDQGHYGYTF.

The chain links TRBV12-3 or TRBV12-4 to TRBJ1-2; TCRdb proposes TRBD1, but this gene call is untestable without DNA. The CDR3 runs 13 residues. CDR3 protein: CASSLGTGDGYTF.

The gene calls are TRBV18 and TRBJ2-5; absent DNA, TCRdb's TRBD1 call cannot be checked. The CDR3 consists of 15 residues. The germline gives CDR1 KGHSH, CDR2 LQKENI. This CDR3 reads CASSPPGQGRGTQYF.

This chain connects TRBV6-4 to TRBJ2-3; without DNA, the TCRdb call of TRBD2 cannot be checked. In germline, CDR1 is MRHNA, CDR2 SNTAGT. The CDR3 covers 16 residues. The chain's CDR3 is CASSPTSGGPTDTQYF.

This chain connects TRBV20-1 to TRBJ2-7; TCRdb reports TRBD2, a call that lacks DNA to check it against. CDR3 length: 13 amino acids. Germline V gene data show CDR1 as DFQATT and CDR2 as SNEGSKA (reference sequence). CDR3 sequence reads: CSARKGGRNEQYF.

The J gene is TRBJ2-2, the V gene TRBV6-5; absent DNA, TCRdb's TRBD1 call cannot be checked. The germline CDR1 and CDR2 sequences are MNHEY and SVGAGI. CDR3 length: 14 amino acids. CDR3: CASSLQGAHGELFF.

This clonotype registers medium-sized (0.01 to 0.1%) by frequency. The chain couples TRBV12-3 or TRBV12-4 to TRBJ2-2; there is no DNA to check the TCRdb D call of TRBD2. This CDR3 is 13 amino acids long. CDR3: CASTTLAGGELFF.

The chain is built from TRBV10-1 and TRBJ2-3; there is no DNA to check the TCRdb D call of TRBD2. Germline assignment: CDR1 WNHNN and CDR2 SYGVQD (reference sequence). The CDR3 runs to 16 residues. The CDR3 spells CASSDLAGARTDTQYF.

This chain links TRBV27 with TRBJ1-2; TCRdb returns TRBD1, unconfirmable since there is no DNA. CDR1 MNHEY and CDR2 SMNVEV come from the germline V gene (reference sequence). The CDR3 contains 14 residues. Here the CDR3 reads CASSYAGISSGYTF.

The CDR3 sequence: CSARGRAGSEGYTF. The chain couples TRBV20-1 to TRBJ1-2. This CDR3 is 14 amino acids long. Germline V lookup: CDR1 DFQATT, CDR2 SNEGSKA (reference sequence).

The rearrangement uses TRBV18 and TRBJ2-1. The CDR3 has 16 residues. The germline gives CDR1 KGHSH, CDR2 LQKENI. CDR3 sequence: CASSPRRAGSYNEQFF.

The V and J genes are TRBV20-1 and TRBJ1-6; checking the TCRdb D call of TRBD1 is not possible without DNA. Germline V gene lookup returns CDR1 DFQATT and CDR2 SNEGSKA (reference sequence). This CDR3 contains 16 residues. CDR3 loop: CSARDSGRSINSPLHF.

The chain links TRBV30 to TRBJ2-5; as DNA is missing, the TRBD2 call by TCRdb cannot be tested. The CDR3 has 14 amino acids. From germline, CDR1 is GTSNPN and CDR2 SVGIG (reference sequence). CDR3 protein: CAWSPLAGGETQYF.

The V and J genes are TRBV30 and TRBJ2-1. This CDR3 comprises 11 residues. Germline lookup yields CDR1 GTSNPN and CDR2 SVGIG (reference sequence). CDR3 amino acids: CAWSNLNEQFF.

Frequency places this clonotype as medium-sized. CDR3 region: CASSNTDTQYF. The chain joins TRBV6-5 to TRBJ2-3. The CDR3 runs 11 residues. Germline lookup yields CDR1 MNHEY and CDR2 SVGAGI.

The V and J genes are TRBV5-6 and TRBJ1-1; TCRdb reports TRBD1, a call that lacks DNA to check it against. CDR3 size: 17 residues. Germline V gene data show CDR1 as SGHDT and CDR2 as YYEEEE. CDR3 residues: CASSQAGQGVISLGAFF.